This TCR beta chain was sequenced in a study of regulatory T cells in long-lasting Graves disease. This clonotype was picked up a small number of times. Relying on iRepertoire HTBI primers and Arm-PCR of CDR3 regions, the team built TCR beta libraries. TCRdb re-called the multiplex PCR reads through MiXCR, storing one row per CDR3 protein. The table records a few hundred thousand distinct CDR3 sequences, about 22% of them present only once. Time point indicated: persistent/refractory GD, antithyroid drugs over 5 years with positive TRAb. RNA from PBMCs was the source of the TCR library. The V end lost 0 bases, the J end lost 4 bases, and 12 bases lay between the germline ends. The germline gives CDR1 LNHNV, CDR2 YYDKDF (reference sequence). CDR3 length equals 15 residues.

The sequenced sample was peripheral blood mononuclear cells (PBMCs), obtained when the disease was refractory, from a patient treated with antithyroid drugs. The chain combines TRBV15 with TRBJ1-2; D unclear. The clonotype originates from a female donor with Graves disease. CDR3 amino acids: CATSRDLRPLYGYTF. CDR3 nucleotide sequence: TGTGCCACCAGCAGAGATCTAAGGCCTCTCTATGGCTACACCTTC.